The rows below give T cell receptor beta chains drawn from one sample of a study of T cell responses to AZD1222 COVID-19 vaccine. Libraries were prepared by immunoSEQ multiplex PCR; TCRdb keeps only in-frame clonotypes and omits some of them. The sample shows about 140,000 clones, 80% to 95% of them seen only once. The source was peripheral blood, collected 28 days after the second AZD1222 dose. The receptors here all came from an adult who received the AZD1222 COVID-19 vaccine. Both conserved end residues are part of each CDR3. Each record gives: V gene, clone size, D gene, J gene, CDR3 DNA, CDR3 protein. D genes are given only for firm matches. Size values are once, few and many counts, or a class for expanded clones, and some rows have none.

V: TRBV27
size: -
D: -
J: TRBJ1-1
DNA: TGTGCCAGCAGTCGAAGGGGGGTGAGCACTGAAGCTTTCTTT
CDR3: CASSRRGVSTEAFF

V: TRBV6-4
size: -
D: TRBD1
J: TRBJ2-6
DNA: TGTGCCAGCGCCGGGACAGGGGGCGTCTCTGGGGCCAACGTCCTGACTTTC
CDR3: CASAGTGGVSGANVLTF

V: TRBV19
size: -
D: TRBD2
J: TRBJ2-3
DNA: TGTGCCAGTAGAGGCCCGGGACTAGCGGGAGATACGCAGTATTTT
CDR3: CASRGPGLAGDTQYF

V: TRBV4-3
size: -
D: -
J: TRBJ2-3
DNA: TGCGCCAGCAGCCAACGGGGGGCATCAGGGGATACGCAGTATTTT
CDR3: CASSQRGASGDTQYF

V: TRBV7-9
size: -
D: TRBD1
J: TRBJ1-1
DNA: TGTGCCAGCAGCGCACAGGGGGGCGTGAGCACTGAAGCTTTCTTT
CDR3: CASSAQGGVSTEAFF

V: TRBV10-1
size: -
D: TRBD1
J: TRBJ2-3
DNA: TGCGCCAGCATTGGGACAGGGGGCAGAGATACGCAGTATTTT
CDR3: CASIGTGGRDTQYF

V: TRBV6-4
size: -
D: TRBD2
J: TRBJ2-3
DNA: TGTGCCAGCAGTCCCGGACTAGCGGGGGGCAACACAGATACGCAGTATTTT
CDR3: CASSPGLAGGNTDTQYF

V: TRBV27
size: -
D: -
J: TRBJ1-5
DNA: TGTGCCAGCAGTTTTGGAGGCAATCAGCCCCAGCATTTT
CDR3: CASSFGGNQPQHF

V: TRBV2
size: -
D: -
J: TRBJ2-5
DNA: TGTGCCACTTCGAGGTCCCGGGGGCAAGGGACCCAGTACTTC
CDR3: CATSRSRGQGTQYF

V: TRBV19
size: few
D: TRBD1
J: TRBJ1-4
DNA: TGTGCCAGATCACGGGACAGCCATAATGAAAAACTGTTTTTT
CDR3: CARSRDSHNEKLFF

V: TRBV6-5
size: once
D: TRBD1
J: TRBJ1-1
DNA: TGTGCCAGCAGGCACAGGGGAAGGAACACTGAAGCTTTCTTT
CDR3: CASRHRGRNTEAFF

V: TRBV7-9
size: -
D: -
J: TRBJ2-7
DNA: TGTGCCAGCAGCTTAGCGGGGCAGACGGAGTACTTC
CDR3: CASSLAGQTEYF

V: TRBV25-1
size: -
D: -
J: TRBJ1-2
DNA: TGTGCCACGCAGGGACGTGGCTACACCTTC
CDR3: CATQGRGYTF

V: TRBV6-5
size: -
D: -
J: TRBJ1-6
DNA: TGTGCCAGCAGGACGACCTTAGTGTGGTCACCCCTCCACTTT
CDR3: CASRTTLVWSPLHF

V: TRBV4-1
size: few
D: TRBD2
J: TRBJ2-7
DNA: TGCGCCAGCAGCCAACCCCTAGCGCGGGAGGCCGGGGACGAGCAGTACTTC
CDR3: CASSQPLAREAGDEQYF

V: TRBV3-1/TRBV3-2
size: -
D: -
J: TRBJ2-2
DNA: TGTGCCAGCAGCCAAGTACTCTACACCGGGGAGCTGTTTTTT
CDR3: CASSQVLYTGELFF

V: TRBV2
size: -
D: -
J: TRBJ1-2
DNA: TGTGCCAGCAGCGATTCGACAGTTACCTATGGCTACACCTTC
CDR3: CASSDSTVTYGYTF

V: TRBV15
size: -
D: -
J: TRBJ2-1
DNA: TGTGCCACCAGCAAAGGGACTGCGCGAGAGTTCTTC
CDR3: CATSKGTAREFF

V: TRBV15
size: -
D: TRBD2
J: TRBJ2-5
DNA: TGTGCCACCAGCAGAGGTAGCGGGAGGGTCCAACAGACCCAGTACTTC
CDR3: CATSRGSGRVQQTQYF

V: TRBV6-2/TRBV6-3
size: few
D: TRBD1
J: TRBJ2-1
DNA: TGTGCCAGCAGTTCCGGACAGGGGATCGGCTACAATGAGCAGTTCTTC
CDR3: CASSSGQGIGYNEQFF

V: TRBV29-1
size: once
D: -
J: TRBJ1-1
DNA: TGCAGCGTTGCAGGGGAGTACACTGAAGCTTTCTTT
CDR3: CSVAGEYTEAFF

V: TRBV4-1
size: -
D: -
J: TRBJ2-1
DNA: TGCGCCAGCAGCCTAGCACAGTACAATGAGCAGTTCTTC
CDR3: CASSLAQYNEQFF

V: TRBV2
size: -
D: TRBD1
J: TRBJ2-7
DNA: TGTGCCAGCAGTGAACAGGGGGTCAACTCCTACGAGCAGTACTTC
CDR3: CASSEQGVNSYEQYF

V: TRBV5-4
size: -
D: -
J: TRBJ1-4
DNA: TGTGCCAGCAGCGTGCGCTCCGACGGTGGAGAAAAACTGTTTTTT
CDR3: CASSVRSDGGEKLFF